The 4 T cell receptor beta chains in this list originate from one sample, sequenced in a study of blood T cell repertoires in COVID-19. Sequencing used immunoSEQ multiplex PCR; TCRdb keeps in-frame clones, though not all of them. The table lists 85,000 to 90,000 clones, around 93% of them singletons. The sample taken for sequencing was peripheral blood. The receptors were gathered from a human donor with active COVID-19. The donor label of this sample is uncertain.

This clone appeared a single time. The chain links TRBV6-4 to TRBJ1-2; no firm D call. The V end was cut by 3 bases, the J end by 8 bases, with 13 bases between. CDR3 length: 13 residues. Germline CDR1 is MRHNA and CDR2 is SNTAGT. CDR3 amino acids: CASSDLPSGGYTF. In DNA form, the CDR3 reads TGTGCCAGCAGTGATCTTCCTTCGGGAGGCTACACCTTC.

J is TRBJ2-3 and V is TRBV4-3; the match to TRBD1 covers 8 bases. V shed 1 base, J shed 4 bases, and the junction held 4 bases outside the gene matches. This CDR3 is 15 amino acids long. CDR1 is LGHNA and CDR2 is YSLEER in the germline V gene. This CDR3 reads CASSQGTGTSDTQYF. In nucleotides, the CDR3 is TGCGCCAGCAGCCAAGGGACAGGGACCTCAGATACGCAGTATTTT.

The V call is TRBV2, the J call TRBJ1-1; tentatively, D is TRBD1 (6 bases). CDR1 and CDR2 (germline): SNHLY, FYNNEI. The CDR3 is made up of 14 amino acids. V lost 6 bases, J lost 7 bases, and 18 bases lay in between. The CDR3 protein is CASRLQGPAREAFF. The CDR3 bases are TGTGCCAGCAGATTACAGGGCCCAGCCCGTGAAGCTTTCTTT.

This clone was detected only once. The genes are TRBV2 and TRBJ1-2; D unresolved. The ends were cut back, 4 bases at V and 4 bases at J, with 7 bases in the middle. CDR1 and CDR2 (germline): SNHLY, FYNNEI. The CDR3 is 12 amino acids. DNA of the CDR3: TGTGCCAGCAGTGGTAGTACCTATGGCTACACCTTC. It is translated as CASSGSTYGYTF.